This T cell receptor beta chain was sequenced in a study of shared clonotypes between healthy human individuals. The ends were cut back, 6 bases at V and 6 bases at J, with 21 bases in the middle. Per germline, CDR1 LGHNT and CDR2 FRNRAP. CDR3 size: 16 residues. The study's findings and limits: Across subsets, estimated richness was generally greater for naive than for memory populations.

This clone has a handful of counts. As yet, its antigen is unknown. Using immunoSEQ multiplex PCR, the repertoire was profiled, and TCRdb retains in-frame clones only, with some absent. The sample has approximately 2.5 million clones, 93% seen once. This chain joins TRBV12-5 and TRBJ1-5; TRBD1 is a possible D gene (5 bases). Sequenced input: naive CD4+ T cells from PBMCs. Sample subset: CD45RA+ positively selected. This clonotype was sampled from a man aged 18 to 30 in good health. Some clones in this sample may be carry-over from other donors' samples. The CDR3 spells CASGLPTGTGSQPQHF. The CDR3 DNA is TGTGCTAGTGGGCTCCCCACCGGGACTGGGAGTCAGCCCCAGCATTTT.